A single sample gave rise to the 24 T cell receptor beta chains below, sequenced in a study of graft-versus-host responses after intestinal transplantation (dated by TCRdb to about 2021). Reading the label with the study, this specimen's time point is: cells obtained before transplantation from donor or recipient. The library was produced with the immunoSEQ multiplex PCR assay. Sourced from immuneACCESS, this table was stored by TCRdb with only in-frame sequences that have V and J called. A share of the clones is absent; for the studies checked, an unresolved V gene accounts for under half, and the remainder has no known explanation. For this sample the table gives about 130,000 clones, of which 85% to 95% were detected only once. Jointly, the top ten make up 0.16% of the sample. These receptors are not linked to any known antigen. The sequenced sample was unstimulated CD4+ T cells sorted from spleen or lymph node cells, obtained before intestinal transplant. The receptor source for this set is a human donor who received an intestinal transplant.

V and J are TRBV30 and TRBJ2-7; D is undetermined. Germline V lookup: CDR1 GTSNPN, CDR2 SVGIG (reference sequence). The CDR3 has 11 amino acids. V gave up 1 base and J gave up 4 bases, with 5 bases separating them. The CDR3 region is CAWSAGYEQYF. The CDR3 nucleotides read TGTGCCTGGAGTGCGGGTTACGAGCAGTACTTC. The variable domain in full, with the rest retrieved from reference TRBV30 and TRBJ2-7, is SQTIHQWPATLVQPVGSPLSLECTVEGTSNPNLYWYRQAAGRGLQLLFYSVGIGQISSEVPQNLSASRPQDRQFILSSKKLLLSDSGFYLCAWSAGYEQYFGPGTRLTVT.

In DNA, the CDR3 is TGTGCCAGCAGCACCGTAGCGGGATCCCCTGACGAGCAGTACTTC. Translating gives CASSTVAGSPDEQYF. This sequence joins TRBV11-1 and TRBJ2-5; 8 nucleotides line up with TRBD2. The DNA matches TRBJ2-7 better at its end, which makes the J call doubtful. Germline-derived CDR1 and CDR2 are SGHAT and FQDESV (reference sequence). This CDR3 contains 15 residues.

This chain links TRBV6-5 with TRBJ2-3; D remains unclear. The germline V and J ends were trimmed by 6 bases and 2 bases, with 15 bases remaining between them. The CDR3 contains 15 residues. Germline-derived CDR1 and CDR2 are MNHEY and SVGAGI. The CDR3 protein is CASSLGRTFTDTQYF. Written as DNA, the CDR3 is TGTGCCAGCAGCCTGGGCCGAACCTTCACAGATACGCAGTATTTT.

The CDR3 reads CASSLDRESPLHF. The CDR3 bases are TGTGCCAGCAGTTTGGACCGGGAATCACCCCTCCACTTT. V gene TRBV6-5 combines with J gene TRBJ1-6; the D is unclear. V lost 4 bases and J lost 10, with 11 bases in between. The germline CDR1 and CDR2 sequences are MNHEY and SVGAGI. The CDR3 is made up of 13 amino acids.

The chain combines TRBV11-2 with TRBJ2-5, with D maybe TRBD2 (5 bases). This CDR3 spans 15 amino acids. Trimming stripped 3 bases from V and 5 bases from J, with 16 bases between. The germline gives CDR1 SGHAT, CDR2 FQNNGV. The CDR3 DNA follows: TGTGCCAGCAGCTTCCTCGGGGAGCTTCGGGAGACCCAGTACTTC. As protein: CASSFLGELRETQYF.

The CDR3, as DNA: TGTGCCAGCAGTTCTAGGACCACAACTAATGAAAAACTGTTTTTT. Translating gives CASSSRTTTNEKLFF. V and J are TRBV6-5 and TRBJ1-4, with D unclear. Germline V gene lookup returns CDR1 MNHEY and CDR2 SVGAGI. V was trimmed by 4 bases and J by 0 bases, leaving 9 bases between them. The CDR3 length is 15 residues.

The chain links TRBV7-3 to TRBJ2-3; 7 bases are shared with TRBD2. The CDR3 length is 16 residues. Losses at the gene ends were 5 bases for V and 0 bases for J; bases not matched to a gene: 8. Per germline, CDR1 SGHTA and CDR2 FQGTGA. This CDR3 reads CASSPRTRSSTDTQYF. CDR3 bases: TGTGCCAGCAGCCCACGGACTAGGTCTAGCACAGATACGCAGTATTTT.

The chain employs TRBV5-3 and TRBJ1-6, with 9 bases lining up with TRBD1. TRBV5-3 is an ORF for which the function is uncertain. Losses at the gene ends were 4 bases for V and 8 bases for J; bases not matched to a gene: 7. The CDR3 is 15 residues long. CDR3 sequence: CARSEPGQGDSPLHF. DNA of the CDR3: TGTGCCAGAAGCGAGCCGGGACAGGGAGATTCACCCCTCCACTTT.

This clone was seen only once. The chain employs TRBV19 and TRBJ2-3; 8 bases match TRBD1. Germline loops: CDR1 LNHDA, CDR2 SQIVND (reference sequence). The CDR3 spans 15 residues. Trimming took 3 bases from V and 2 from J; bases not matched to a gene: 4. In nucleotides, the CDR3 is TGTGCCAGTAGTATTGGGGGACAGGCCACAGATACGCAGTATTTT. This translates into CASSIGGQATDTQYF.

The V gene is TRBV7-9, the J gene TRBJ2-3; 11 positions match TRBD2. CDR3 size: 16 residues. J gave up 2 bases and V 5 bases, and 6 bases lay outside the gene matches. Per the germline V gene, CDR1 is SEHNR and CDR2 is FQNEAQ (reference sequence). The DNA for the CDR3 is TGTGCCAGCAGCCAATCTAGCGGGGGGTTCACAGATACGCAGTATTTT. The encoded protein is CASSQSSGGFTDTQYF.

The chain joins TRBV5-6 to TRBJ1-2; D not certain. The V gene's germline CDR1 is SGHDT and CDR2 YYEEEE. The CDR3 is 14 residues long. The ends were cut back, 2 bases at V and 0 bases at J, with 8 bases in the middle. This CDR3 is CASSFVDSNYGYTF. In DNA, the CDR3 is TGTGCCAGCAGCTTTGTAGATTCTAACTATGGCTACACCTTC.

The J gene is TRBJ2-7, the V gene TRBV6-1; D may be TRBD1 or TRBD2 (5 bases each). V lost 3 bases and J lost 8, with 23 bases in between. From germline, CDR1 is MNHNS and CDR2 SASEGT. The CDR3 loop spans 16 amino acids. The CDR3 nucleotides read TGTGCCAGCAGTGACCTAATCCAGGGACGGCTGGTCAAGCAGTACTTC. As protein: CASSDLIQGRLVKQYF.

J is TRBJ1-1 and V is TRBV5-1; D uncertain. Germline CDR1 SGHRS, CDR2 YFSETQ. V dropped 0 bases and J dropped 1 base, with 13 bases sitting between them. The CDR3 totals 16 residues. The DNA for the CDR3 is TGCGCCAGCAGCTTGGCTGCCCGCCAGGCGAACACTGAAGCTTTCTTT. This codes for CASSLAARQANTEAFF.

V is TRBV15 and J is TRBJ2-2; D gene unclear. V was pared by 3 bases and J by 5 bases, with 10 bases between. This CDR3 spans 14 amino acids. Germline V gene lookup returns CDR1 LNHNV and CDR2 YYDKDF (reference sequence). CDR3 in amino acids: CATSRSLGTGELFF. Here the CDR3 DNA reads TGTGCCACCAGCAGGTCCTTGGGGACCGGGGAGCTGTTTTTT.

The DNA of the CDR3 is TGTGCCAGCAGTTACTCAGGGCGGTCCTATAATTCACCCCTCCACTTT. This codes for CASSYSGRSYNSPLHF. The chain combines TRBV6-5 with TRBJ1-6; D unresolved. V shed 0 bases and J shed 1 base, with 7 bases lying between them. The CDR3 is made up of 16 amino acids. The germline V gene encodes CDR1 MNHEY and CDR2 SVGAGI.

The chain is built from TRBV5-1 and TRBJ2-3; D is ambiguous. The CDR3 is 12 residues long. Germline V CDR1 and CDR2: SGHRS, YFSETQ. The V end was cut by 0 bases, the J end by 6 bases, with 5 bases between. CDR3 sequence (DNA): TGCGCCAGCAGCTTGGCCCGGGATACGCAGTATTTT. Protein sequence: CASSLARDTQYF.

The chain joins TRBV10-3 to TRBJ2-3; 9 positions agree with TRBD1. There are 16 residues in the CDR3. The ends lost 4 bases at V and 3 bases at J; junction bases unmatched: 8. In germline, CDR1 is ENHRY, CDR2 SYGVKD. CDR3 region: CAISAPRGTGTDTQYF. CDR3 coding DNA: TGTGCCATCAGTGCCCCGCGGGGGACAGGGACAGATACGCAGTATTTT.

V and J are TRBV4-1 and TRBJ2-5, with TRBD2 as a possible D gene (5 bases). CDR1 is MGHRA, CDR2 YSYEKL, per germline. This CDR3 spans 14 amino acids. The V end was cut by 4 bases, the J end by 5 bases, with 14 bases between. The CDR3 nucleotides read TGCGCCAGCAGCCCTAGCTTGACCCAGGAGACCCAGTACTTC. As protein: CASSPSLTQETQYF.

On this clone itself: An end of the junction differs from the germline gene, which may be a read error. The CDR3 here is CASSLLDTSGGAVEF. The CDR3 nucleotides read TGTGCCAGCAGCTTGCTTGACACTAGCGGGGGGGCAGTTGAGTTT. The V gene is TRBV5-6, the J gene TRBJ2-3; 13 nucleotides line up with TRBD2. Germline CDR1 SGHDT, CDR2 YYEEEE. The CDR3 sequence is 15 residues long.

The chain couples TRBV4-2 to TRBJ1-1, with D hard to call. The CDR3 consists of 14 residues. V lost 1 base and J 4 bases, leaving 10 bases between the germline ends. Germline values: CDR1 LGHNA, CDR2 YNFKEQ. CDR3 in DNA: TGTGCCAGCAGCCAAGTATGGGAGACCACTGAAGCTTTCTTT. Protein sequence: CASSQVWETTEAFF.

The chain combines TRBV4-1 with TRBJ2-3; no definite D call. V was trimmed by 0 bases and J by 0 bases, leaving 7 bases between them. The germline V gene encodes CDR1 MGHRA and CDR2 YSYEKL. The CDR3 spans 15 residues. The CDR3 nucleotides read TGCGCCAGCAGCCAAGATCTTCCGAGCACAGATACGCAGTATTTT. This gives the protein CASSQDLPSTDTQYF.

This sequence joins TRBV11-2 and TRBJ1-1; possibly TRBD1 for D (5 bases). With 2 bases removed from V and 6 bases from J, the gap between germline ends came to 10 bases. The CDR3 contains 13 residues. CDR1 SGHAT and CDR2 FQNNGV come from the germline V gene. The DNA of the CDR3 is TGTGCCAGCAGCTTAAGGAGGGGTTCTGAAGCTTTCTTT. Translation: CASSLRRGSEAFF.

V usage is TRBV6-5 and J usage is TRBJ1-2; 9 bases align to TRBD1. This CDR3 has 14 amino acids. The V gene end was trimmed by 5 bases and the J gene end by 7 bases; junction bases not matched to a gene: 8. In germline, CDR1 is MNHEY, CDR2 SVGAGI. The DNA of the CDR3 is TGTGCCAGCAGTGACCGGGACAGGGTGGCTGGCTACACCTTC. Translated: CASSDRDRVAGYTF.

V usage is TRBV2 and J usage is TRBJ1-2; possible D gene TRBD1, 5 bases. This CDR3 is built from 15 residues. Deletions cut 2 bases from V and 0 bases from J, with 10 bases between. CDR1 SNHLY and CDR2 FYNNEI come from the germline V gene. CDR3 residues: CASSEIQGTNYGYTF. The CDR3 DNA sequence: TGTGCCAGCAGTGAAATCCAGGGAACTAACTATGGCTACACCTTC.